This T cell receptor beta chain was captured in a study of early T cells in non-severe SARS-CoV-2 infection. Study as a whole: Sequencing was performed on bulk RNA from unsorted whole blood, leaving chains unpaired.

The TCR library protocol attached unique molecular identifiers to the individual cDNA molecules. TCRdb reprocessed the 5' RACE reads via MiXCR and lists one record per CDR3 protein. This sample has fewer than 85,000 distinct CDR3 sequences, with over 8.5% found just once. In its sample, this clonotype was seen once. What it binds is unknown. Given a much more abundant clone one base away, this may be a read error. General study findings and limits: Private and CD4 specificities were missed by VDJdb matching, skewed to anti-spike CD8.

The V end was cut by 4 bases, the J end by 4 bases, with 4 bases between. The CDR3 totals 12 residues. Germline V gene lookup returns CDR1 MDHEN and CDR2 SYDVKM. The source of this sequence is an adult who was a healthcare worker with PCR-confirmed SARS-CoV-2 infection or an uninfected control (not recorded which). The specimen sequenced was whole blood. This chain links TRBV28 with TRBJ2-2; D is unresolved. The CDR3 spells CASSYPTGELFF. CDR3 DNA sequence: TGTGCCAGCAGTTACCCCACCGGGGAGCTGTTTTTT.